This T cell receptor beta chain is from a study of OX40 agonist ivuxolimab in advanced cancers. Blood specimens came from baseline, cycle 4 day 1, and cycle 7 day 1. The germline V gene has CDR1 MGHRA and CDR2 YSYEKL. CDR3 length equals 14 residues. Trimming took off 4 bases at V and 1 base at J, with 8 bases between the two ends. Broader study findings: Antigen targets of the expanded peripheral T cells went undetermined.

Of note for this clone: Its antigen is unknown.

Repertoires were generated with immunoSEQ multiplex PCR, while TCRdb's copy carries only in-frame clones and drops some. The table has about 68,000 clones, about 91% seen once. The clonotype comes from an adult with an advanced solid tumor such as melanoma, head and neck, liver or kidney cancer. V usage is TRBV4-1 and J usage is TRBJ1-5; D gene uncertain. The sequences come from CD4+ or CD8+ T cells sorted from blood, collected in a trial of the OX40 agonist ivuxolimab. The DNA of the CDR3 is TGCGCCAGCAGCCGTAGACAAAGCAATCAGCCCCAGCATTTT. Residues: CASSRRQSNQPQHF.